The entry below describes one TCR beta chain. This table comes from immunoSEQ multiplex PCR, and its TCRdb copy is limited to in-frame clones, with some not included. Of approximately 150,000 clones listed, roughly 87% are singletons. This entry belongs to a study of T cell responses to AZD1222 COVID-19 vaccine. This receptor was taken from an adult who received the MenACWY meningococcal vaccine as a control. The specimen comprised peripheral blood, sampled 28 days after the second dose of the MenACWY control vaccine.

The CDR3 sequence is CASSRTIAGVYNEQFF. The DNA for the CDR3 is TGTGCCAGCAGCCGGACCATAGCGGGAGTCTACAATGAGCAGTTCTTC. The chain links TRBV7-9 to TRBJ2-1, with 9 bases aligning to TRBD2. This CDR3 is 16 amino acids long. V was pared by 5 bases and J by 3 bases, with 8 bases of the junction left unmatched. Germline CDR1 reads SEHNR; CDR2 reads FQNEAQ (reference sequence).